A selection of T cell receptor beta chains follows, all from one sample in a study of shared clonotypes between healthy human individuals. The method was immunoSEQ multiplex PCR; TCRdb's version includes in-frame clones alone and lacks a portion of them. The data hold some 2.4 million clones, with approximately 94% observed a single time. Sequencing used naive CD4+ T cells from PBMCs. These receptor sequences come from a man in his late teens or twenties in good health. Some clones in this sample may be carry-over from other donors' samples. CDR3s include the opening cysteine and the closing phenylalanine or tryptophan. The D gene is left open where the match is weak. Expanded clones are given a class, and other clones once, few, many or no size at all.

D: .; V: TRBV7-9; size: once; J: TRBJ1-2; DNA: TGTGCCAGCAGCCCAGGGGCGTTAGAAATCTATGGCTACACCTTC; CDR3: CASSPGALEIYGYTF
D: .; V: TRBV30; size: .; J: TRBJ2-5; DNA: TGTGCCTGGAAGGGCAGTGGGGAGACCCAGTACTTC; CDR3: CAWKGSGETQYF
D: .; V: TRBV7-9; size: .; J: TRBJ2-3; DNA: TGTGCCAGCAGCTTAAGGAGAAGCACAGATACGCAGTATTTT; CDR3: CASSLRRSTDTQYF
D: .; V: TRBV2; size: .; J: TRBJ2-7; DNA: TGTGCCAGCAATCGGGACACCTACGAGCAGTACTTC; CDR3: CASNRDTYEQYF
D: .; V: TRBV6-6; size: .; J: TRBJ1-1; DNA: TGTGCCAGCAGTTACCCAGGCGTGAGGGGCACTGAAGCTTTCTTT; CDR3: CASSYPGVRGTEAFF
D: .; V: TRBV11-1; size: once; J: TRBJ2-3; DNA: TGTGCCAGCAGCTTAGGTCGGACTTACCGCACAGATACGCAGTATTTT; CDR3: CASSLGRTYRTDTQYF
D: TRBD2; V: TRBV5-6; size: .; J: TRBJ2-3; DNA: TGTGCCAGCAGCTTGGGGGCTAGCGGGAGTCCGGCAGATACGCAGTATTTT; CDR3: CASSLGASGSPADTQYF
D: .; V: TRBV12-5; size: .; J: TRBJ2-7; DNA: TGTGCTCACCGACGGCGGGACGAGCAGTACTTC; CDR3: CAHRRRDEQYF
D: .; V: TRBV19; size: .; J: TRBJ2-7; DNA: TGTGCCAGTAGTATTCACAGGACTTACTCCTACGAGCAGTACTTC; CDR3: CASSIHRTYSYEQYF
D: .; V: TRBV7-9; size: .; J: TRBJ1-1; DNA: TGTGCCAGCAGACCACGACGGAACATGAACACTGAAGCTTTCTTT; CDR3: CASRPRRNMNTEAFF
D: .; V: TRBV6-5; size: .; J: TRBJ1-3; DNA: TGTGCCAGCAGTTACCTCCGTCGGGAAACTGGAAACACCATATATTTT; CDR3: CASSYLRRETGNTIYF
D: .; V: TRBV18; size: .; J: TRBJ1-3; DNA: TGTGCCAGCTCAGCGGGTGTCCCGAGCTCTGGAAACACCATATATTTT; CDR3: CASSAGVPSSGNTIYF
D: .; V: TRBV2; size: .; J: TRBJ2-5; DNA: TGTGCCAGCAGTGATGGGGAGGAGACCCAGTACTTC; CDR3: CASSDGEETQYF
D: .; V: TRBV9; size: .; J: TRBJ1-1; DNA: TGTGCCAGCAGCGCTCAGGGACGGATGAACACTGAAGCTTTCTTT; CDR3: CASSAQGRMNTEAFF
D: TRBD2; V: TRBV5-6; size: .; J: TRBJ2-2; DNA: TGTGCCAGCAGCATCCTAGCGGGAAAGAACACCGGGGAGCTGTTTTTT; CDR3: CASSILAGKNTGELFF
D: TRBD2; V: TRBV18; size: .; J: TRBJ2-1; DNA: TGTGCCAGCTCACCTTTAGCGGGAGTAAGTAATGAGCAGTTCTTC; CDR3: CASSPLAGVSNEQFF
D: .; V: TRBV4-1; size: once; J: TRBJ1-4; DNA: TGCGCCAGCAGCCAAACAGGGAACGAAAAACTGTTTTTT; CDR3: CASSQTGNEKLFF
D: TRBD1; V: TRBV7-2; size: .; J: TRBJ2-2; DNA: TGTGCCAGCAGAATCCTTTATGGACAGGGTACCGGGGAGCTGTTTTTT; CDR3: CASRILYGQGTGELFF
D: TRBD2; V: TRBV28; size: .; J: TRBJ2-5; DNA: TGTGCCAGCAGTTCCCCTGCTAGCGGAGGCTCCCAAGAGACCCAGTACTTC; CDR3: CASSSPASGGSQETQYF
D: .; V: TRBV30; size: .; J: TRBJ1-6; DNA: TGTGCCTCCCAGGCGGTCATTTATAATTCACCCCTCCACTTT; CDR3: CASQAVIYNSPLHF
D: .; V: TRBV25-1; size: .; J: TRBJ1-2; DNA: TGTGCCACCTCTGATACCTTCTATGGCTACACCTTC; CDR3: CATSDTFYGYTF
D: .; V: TRBV7-9; size: .; J: TRBJ2-5; DNA: TGTGCCAGCAGCTTGACCGGCGCCGGGGAGACCCAGTACTTC; CDR3: CASSLTGAGETQYF
D: TRBD1; V: TRBV6-5; size: few; J: TRBJ1-1; DNA: TGTGCCAGCAGGTTATGGGACAGGGACGCTGAAGCTTTCTTT; CDR3: CASRLWDRDAEAFF
D: .; V: TRBV6-5; size: .; J: TRBJ1-4; DNA: TGTGCCAGCAGTTACTCGGGATTCGGAGGTGAAAAACTGTTTTTT; CDR3: CASSYSGFGGEKLFF
D: TRBD2; V: TRBV7-6; size: .; J: TRBJ2-7; DNA: TGTGCCAGCAGCTTAGGAGCGGGAGGGCCTCTTGGCGAGCAGTACTTC; CDR3: CASSLGAGGPLGEQYF
D: .; V: TRBV7-3; size: .; J: TRBJ2-2; DNA: TGCGCCAGCAGTTATACAGGGATCGGGGAGCTGTTTTTT; CDR3: CASSYTGIGELFF
D: .; V: TRBV28; size: .; J: TRBJ1-5; DNA: TGTGCCAGCAGTCGGATGGGAGGCAATCAGCCCCAGCATTTT; CDR3: CASSRMGGNQPQHF
D: TRBD2; V: TRBV6-6; size: .; J: TRBJ2-7; DNA: TGTGCCAGCAGTTACTATATACGAGCGGGAGAAAACGAGCAGTACTTC; CDR3: CASSYYIRAGENEQYF
D: .; V: TRBV5-1; size: once; J: TRBJ1-2; DNA: TGCGCCAGCAACCCCGGGTGGGCTCCGTGGGGCTACACCTTC; CDR3: CASNPGWAPWGYTF
D: .; V: TRBV10-2; size: .; J: TRBJ1-3; DNA: TGCGCCAGTGGCCGGGGTAGGGTCTCTGGAAACACCATATATTTT; CDR3: CASGRGRVSGNTIYF
D: TRBD2; V: TRBV9; size: .; J: TRBJ2-1; DNA: TGTGCCAGCAGCGTAGTAACTAGCGGGGCCTACAATGAGCAGTTCTTC; CDR3: CASSVVTSGAYNEQFF
D: TRBD2; V: TRBV7-8; size: .; J: TRBJ2-2; DNA: TGTGCCAGCAGCTTAGCAGGACTAGCGGGAGGGCCGGGGGAGCTGTTTTTT; CDR3: CASSLAGLAGGPGELFF
D: .; V: TRBV7-9; size: .; J: TRBJ2-2; DNA: TGTGCCCCGGGCCCGAACACCGGGGAGCTGTTTTTT; CDR3: CAPGPNTGELFF
D: TRBD1; V: TRBV5-1; size: .; J: TRBJ1-2; DNA: TGCGCCAGCGGAATACAGGGGGCGGATCATGGCTACACCTTC; CDR3: CASGIQGADHGYTF
D: .; V: TRBV5-4; size: .; J: TRBJ1-1; DNA: TGTGCCAGCAGCTTGGACAGGATGAACACTGAAGCTTTCTTT; CDR3: CASSLDRMNTEAFF
D: .; V: TRBV19; size: .; J: TRBJ1-2; DNA: TGTGCCAGTAGTATAGAACGGTCGACCTATGGCTACACCTTC; CDR3: CASSIERSTYGYTF
D: .; V: TRBV4-3; size: .; J: TRBJ2-7; DNA: TGCGCCAGCAGCTTTACCGGCGGTCCCTCCTACGAGCAGTACTTC; CDR3: CASSFTGGPSYEQYF
D: TRBD1; V: TRBV6-5; size: .; J: TRBJ1-2; DNA: TGTGCCAGCAGTCGTACCCTACAGGGGTATGGCTACACCTTC; CDR3: CASSRTLQGYGYTF
D: TRBD1; V: TRBV5-8; size: .; J: TRBJ1-4; DNA: TGTGCCAGCAGCCGGGGGACAGGGGGGAATGAAAAACTGTTTTTT; CDR3: CASSRGTGGNEKLFF
D: TRBD1; V: TRBV5-1; size: .; J: TRBJ2-2; DNA: TGCGCCAGCAGCTTGGAAGGGGGCTGGACCGGGGAGCTGTTTTTT; CDR3: CASSLEGGWTGELFF
D: .; V: TRBV19; size: .; J: TRBJ1-2; DNA: TGTGCCAGTAGTATATCTCAGATTAACTATGGCTACACCTTC; CDR3: CASSISQINYGYTF
D: TRBD1; V: TRBV28; size: .; J: TRBJ1-5; DNA: TGTGCCAGCAGTTCGGAGACAGGGGACCGTTCGCCCCAGCATTTT; CDR3: CASSSETGDRSPQHF
D: .; V: TRBV7-9; size: .; J: TRBJ1-3; DNA: TGTGCCAGCAGCTTGGGCACCTCCTCTGGAAACACCATATATTTT; CDR3: CASSLGTSSGNTIYF
D: TRBD1; V: TRBV30; size: .; J: TRBJ1-5; DNA: TGTGCCTGGAGTGCCGGGACAGGGGAGCTATTCTATCAGCCCCAGCATTTT; CDR3: CAWSAGTGELFYQPQHF
D: .; V: TRBV7-2; size: once; J: TRBJ2-7; DNA: TGTGCCAGCAGCTTAGAGCTAGCCCGGTCGGGTGAGCAGTACTTC; CDR3: CASSLELARSGEQYF
D: TRBD2; V: TRBV2; size: .; J: TRBJ2-7; DNA: TGTGCCAGCAGTGTGGGGAGGGCCTACGAGCAGTACTTC; CDR3: CASSVGRAYEQYF
D: TRBD1; V: TRBV7-2; size: .; J: TRBJ1-5; DNA: TGTGCCAGCAGCTCAGACAGGGGTGGGAATCAGCCCCAGCATTTT; CDR3: CASSSDRGGNQPQHF
D: .; V: TRBV29-1; size: .; J: TRBJ1-2; DNA: TGCAGCGTTCCGGGGGGCAGGGCGGGGTATGGCTACACCTTC; CDR3: CSVPGGRAGYGYTF
D: TRBD1; V: TRBV29-1; size: .; J: TRBJ2-1; DNA: TGCAGCACCGTCAGGGGGATAAGCTACAATGAGCAGTTCTTC; CDR3: CSTVRGISYNEQFF
D: TRBD2; V: TRBV5-4; size: .; J: TRBJ2-2; DNA: TGTGCCAGCAGCTACGGACTAGCGGGACTCAACACCGGGGAGCTGTTTTTT; CDR3: CASSYGLAGLNTGELFF
D: TRBD1; V: TRBV5-6; size: .; J: TRBJ1-5; DNA: TGTGCCAGCAACTACAGGGGCCGCGGGGGTCAGCCCCAGCATTTT; CDR3: CASNYRGRGGQPQHF
D: .; V: TRBV4-1; size: .; J: TRBJ2-5; DNA: TGCGCCAGCAGCCAGGACCGGTGGGAGACCCAGTACTTC; CDR3: CASSQDRWETQYF
D: .; V: TRBV10-3; size: .; J: TRBJ2-3; DNA: TGTGCCATCAGACAGACAGATACGCAGTATTTT; CDR3: CAIRQTDTQYF
D: TRBD1; V: TRBV19; size: once; J: TRBJ1-1; DNA: TGTGCCAGTAGACCCCGGACAGGGGTGAGCACTGAAGCTTTCTTT; CDR3: CASRPRTGVSTEAFF
D: .; V: TRBV19; size: .; J: TRBJ2-7; DNA: TGTGCCAGTAGCCAGGGACTCCACTACGAGCAGTACTTC; CDR3: CASSQGLHYEQYF
D: .; V: TRBV29-1; size: .; J: TRBJ2-3; DNA: TGCAGCGTTGAGCGGTTTGGGGTGACAGATACGCAGTATTTT; CDR3: CSVERFGVTDTQYF